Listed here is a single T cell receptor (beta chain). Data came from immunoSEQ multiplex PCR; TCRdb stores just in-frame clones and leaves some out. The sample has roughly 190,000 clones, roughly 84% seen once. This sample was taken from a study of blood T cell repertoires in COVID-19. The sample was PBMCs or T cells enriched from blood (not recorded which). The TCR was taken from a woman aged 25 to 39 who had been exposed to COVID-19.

CDR3 sequence (DNA): TGTGCCAGCAGCGGTCGGGACAGCCTTGGAAACACCATATATTTT. Translating it yields CASSGRDSLGNTIYF. The V call is TRBV11-1, the J call TRBJ1-3; 7 positions agree with TRBD1. From germline, CDR1 is SGHAT and CDR2 FQDESV (reference sequence). The CDR3 extends over 15 amino acids. With V trimmed by 5 bases and J by 3 bases, 7 bases remained unmatched.